Following are 15 T cell receptor beta chains from one sample sequenced in a study of CD8+CD57+ T cells in acquired aplastic anemia (dated by TCRdb to 2017 to 2018). Instrument used: Illumina HiSeq 2000. Genomic DNA served as template for TCR beta VDJ combination and CDR3 sequence profiling. The raw public reads went through TCRdb reprocessing: fastp at Q25, MiXCR clone calling, in-frame beta chains kept. Rows are unified per CDR3 protein, each entry keeping the most common DNA and genes. A total of about 290,000 distinct CDR3 sequences appear in this sample, 50% to 65% of them only once. Roughly 1.2% of the sample rests with the top ten. The patients picked for sequencing were ones in whom flow cytometry had shown an expansion of CD8+CD57+ cells. Material: sorted CD4+, CD8+, or CD8+CD57+ T cells (not recorded which) from PBMCs. All receptors derive from a human donor with aplastic anemia.

The V call is TRBV18, the J call TRBJ1-5; no reliable D call. There are 15 residues in the CDR3. The V gene's germline CDR1 is KGHSH and CDR2 LQKENI. V lost 0 bases and J lost 5, with 11 bases in between. CDR3 loop: CASSPPSGFDQPQHF. Here the CDR3 DNA reads TGTGCCAGCTCACCACCGTCAGGCTTTGATCAGCCCCAGCATTTT.

This clonotype was observed many times. The chain combines TRBV11-2 with TRBJ2-7; D is unclear. The CDR3 has 13 amino acids. Trimming took off 0 bases at V and 5 bases at J, with 8 bases between the two ends. Per the germline V gene, CDR1 is SGHAT and CDR2 is FQNNGV. The CDR3 DNA sequence: TGTGCCAGCAGCTTAGATGTGACCAACGAGCAGTACTTC. It codes for CASSLDVTNEQYF.

This clonotype was counted at least ten times. The chain employs TRBV10-1 and TRBJ2-3; 9 nucleotides align to TRBD2. V shed 5 bases and J 6 bases; nucleotides not matched to a gene: 9. The CDR3 contains 15 residues. CDR1 is WNHNN and CDR2 is SYGVQD in the germline V gene (reference sequence). The CDR3 DNA follows: TGCGCCAGCAGTAATAAGCGGGGGGAGTCCGATACGCAGTATTTT. This codes for CASSNKRGESDTQYF.

The genes are TRBV20-1 and TRBJ2-1; 9 bases align to TRBD1. The CDR3 is made up of 14 amino acids. J lost 10 bases, V lost 0 bases, and 7 bases had no gene match. Germline CDR1 and CDR2: DFQATT and SNEGSKA (reference sequence). CDR3 nucleotide sequence: TGCAGTGCTAGAGAGGGGGACAGGGTGGAGGAGCAGTTCTTC. This sequence encodes CSAREGDRVEEQFF.

This clonotype was picked up many times. CDR3 loop: CSAQDRGNEKLFF. The CDR3 coding sequence is TGCAGTGCTCAGGACAGGGGGAATGAAAAACTGTTTTTT. V and J are TRBV20-1 and TRBJ1-4; 10 positions match TRBD1. Trimming at V came to 5 bases and at J to 5 bases, leaving 2 bases not matched to a gene. The CDR3 is made up of 13 amino acids. In germline, CDR1 is DFQATT, CDR2 SNEGSKA (reference sequence).

This clonotype was detected many times. The chain links TRBV12-3 or TRBV12-4 to TRBJ1-5, with TRBD1 as a possible D gene (6 bases). The CDR3 has 14 residues. Trimming shortened V by 3 bases and J by 7 bases, and 13 bases separated the two germline ends. CDR3 DNA: TGTGCCAGCAGTTTCTACAGGGTTGGGCAGCCCCAGCATTTT. This translates into CASSFYRVGQPQHF.

This clonotype was counted many times. The chain combines TRBV7-6 with TRBJ1-6; D is possibly TRBD1 (6 bases). The CDR3 is 16 amino acids. Germline assignment: CDR1 SGHVS and CDR2 FNYEAQ. V shed 0 bases and J shed 10 bases, with 16 bases lying between them. CDR3 loop: CASSLAGRGRGSPLHF. CDR3 DNA: TGTGCCAGCAGCTTAGCGGGCAGGGGAAGGGGATCACCCCTCCACTTT.

This clonotype was recorded only once. The chain carries TRBV9 and TRBJ2-1; 8 bases align to TRBD2. With V trimmed by 7 bases and J by 5 bases, 5 bases remained unmatched. Germline lookup yields CDR1 SGDLS and CDR2 YYNGEE. This CDR3 is 13 amino acids long. The CDR3 loop reads CASAPGGNNEQFF. In DNA form, the CDR3 reads TGTGCCAGCGCGCCGGGGGGGAACAATGAGCAGTTCTTC.

This CDR3 is CASSLGLAVPDTQYF. The CDR3 region has the DNA TGTGCCAGCAGCCTCGGACTAGCCGTCCCAGATACGCAGTATTTT. This chain links TRBV7-3 with TRBJ2-3; TRBD2 aligns across 8 bases. The V gene end was trimmed by 5 bases and the J gene end by 4 bases; junction bases not matched to a gene: 8. The CDR3 sequence is 15 residues long. The germline CDR1 and CDR2 sequences are SGHTA and FQGTGA.

This rearrangement joins TRBV25-1 to TRBJ2-3; 9 bases match TRBD2. The CDR3 contains 18 residues. The junction had 13 bases not matched to a gene; V was cut back by 4 bases and J by 2 bases. The germline V gene encodes CDR1 MGHDK and CDR2 SYGVNS. The CDR3 nucleotides read TGTGCCAGCAGTGCCCTCGGCAGGCTAGCGGGGCTCACAGATACGCAGTATTTT. Its translation: CASSALGRLAGLTDTQYF. The variable domain in full, with the rest retrieved from reference TRBV25-1 and TRBJ2-3, is EADIYQTPRYLVIGTGKKITLECSQTMGHDKMYWYQQDPGMELHLIHYSYGVNSTEKGDLSSESTVSRIRTEHFPLTLESARPSHTSQYLCASSALGRLAGLTDTQYFGPGTRLTVL.

This chain connects TRBV20-1 to TRBJ1-1; D is unresolved. The CDR3 runs 12 residues. The V end was cut by 3 bases, the J end by 1 base, with 6 bases between. CDR1 and CDR2 (germline): DFQATT, SNEGSKA (reference sequence). This CDR3 reads CSASDQNTEAFF. The CDR3 DNA sequence: TGCAGTGCTAGTGACCAGAACACTGAAGCTTTCTTT.

This chain joins TRBV11-2 and TRBJ1-1; D perhaps matches TRBD1 (5 bases). V dropped 2 bases and J dropped 7 bases, with 11 bases sitting between them. Germline V gene lookup returns CDR1 SGHAT and CDR2 FQNNGV. The CDR3 runs to 13 residues. The DNA of the CDR3 is TGTGCCAGCAGCTTACGAGGGGACGGTGAAGCTTTCTTT. The encoded protein is CASSLRGDGEAFF.

This clonotype was seen a handful of times. The chain couples TRBV2 to TRBJ2-1, with a possible D match to TRBD2 (5 bases). Looked up from germline, CDR1 is SNHLY and CDR2 is FYNNEI. Trimming removed 7 bases from V and 10 bases from J, with 14 bases in between. This CDR3 contains 12 residues. CDR3 sequence: CASMAARREQFF. The CDR3 DNA is TGTGCCAGCATGGCCGCCAGGAGGGAGCAGTTCTTC.

V is TRBV15 and J is TRBJ2-7; D is perhaps TRBD1 (7 bases). V was pared by 5 bases and J by 6 bases, with 14 bases between. Germline V CDR1 and CDR2: LNHNV, YYDKDF (reference sequence). The CDR3 runs to 13 residues. CDR3 region: CATSVHRGLEQYF. The CDR3 region has the DNA TGTGCCACCAGCGTCCACAGGGGACTCGAGCAGTACTTC.

This clonotype was seen a handful of times. V and J are TRBV7-8 and TRBJ2-5; tentative D call: TRBD2 (5 bases). This CDR3 is built from 12 residues. Germline V gives CDR1 SGHVS, CDR2 FQNEAQ. V lost 6 bases, J lost 7 bases, and 12 bases lay in between. The CDR3 region is CASSPTTGTQYF. The CDR3 DNA is TGTGCCAGCAGTCCGACTACGGGGACCCAGTACTTC.